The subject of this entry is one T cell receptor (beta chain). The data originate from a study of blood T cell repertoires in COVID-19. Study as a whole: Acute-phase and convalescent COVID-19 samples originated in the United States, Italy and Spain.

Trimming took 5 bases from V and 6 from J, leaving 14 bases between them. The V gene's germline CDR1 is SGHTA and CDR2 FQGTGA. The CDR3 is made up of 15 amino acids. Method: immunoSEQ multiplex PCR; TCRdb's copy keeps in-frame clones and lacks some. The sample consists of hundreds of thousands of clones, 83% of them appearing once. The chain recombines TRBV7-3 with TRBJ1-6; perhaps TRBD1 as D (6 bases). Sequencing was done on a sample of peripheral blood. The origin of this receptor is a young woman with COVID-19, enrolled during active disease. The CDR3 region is CASSVGGGSNSPLHF. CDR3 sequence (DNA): TGTGCCAGCAGCGTGGGAGGGGGGTCTAATTCACCCCTCCACTTT.